The next 20 T cell receptor beta chains were all read from a single sample in a study of Graves' ophthalmopathy and Graves' hyperthyroidism. As the template, RNA transcripts were used to amplify TCR beta CDR3 regions. HTBI primers primed a first-round RT-PCR, and a second-round multiplex PCR followed. TCRdb reprocessed the multiplex PCR reads with MiXCR, giving one entry per CDR3 protein. The sample holds 200,000 to 300,000 distinct CDR3 sequences; around 45% are singletons and the top ten take more than 45%. The sequencing input was peripheral blood. Receptors originate from an adult man with Graves' ophthalmopathy.

The V call is TRBV12-3 or TRBV12-4, the J call TRBJ1-4; TRBD1 agrees at 9 bases. The J segment lost 8 bases and the V segment lost 5 bases, leaving 18 bases of the junction unmatched. CDR3 length: 18 amino acids. CDR3 sequence reads: CASSRSPGQGEYREKLFF. In DNA, the CDR3 is TGTGCCAGCAGTCGCTCCCCGGGACAGGGCGAATATAGGGAAAAACTGTTTTTT.

This clonotype occurred once. The chain links TRBV19 to TRBJ1-2; 7 bases match TRBD1. Trimming at V came to 5 bases and at J to 4 bases, leaving 7 bases not matched to a gene. CDR3 size: 14 residues. Germline V gene data show CDR1 as LNHDA and CDR2 as SQIVND (reference sequence). Here the CDR3 reads CASSPGQAVYGYTF. In nucleotides, the CDR3 is TGTGCCAGTAGTCCCGGACAGGCGGTCTATGGCTACACCTTC.

The genes are TRBV24-1 and TRBJ1-5; D possibly corresponds to TRBD1 (5 bases). Germline assignment: CDR1 KGHDR and CDR2 SFDVKD. The CDR3 covers 15 residues. Trimming removed 2 bases at V and 0 bases at J, with 7 bases between. For the CDR3, the DNA is TGTGCCACCAGTGATTCCGGGGGTAGCAATCAGCCCCAGCATTTT. Amino acid sequence: CATSDSGGSNQPQHF.

This clonotype came up a few times. The chain couples TRBV10-3 to TRBJ1-2, with D perhaps TRBD1 (6 bases). V lost 4 bases and J lost 2, with 29 bases in between. The CDR3 spans 20 residues. Germline values: CDR1 ENHRY, CDR2 SYGVKD. CDR3 in amino acids: CAISGSTARGHLYSNYGYTF. DNA for the CDR3: TGTGCCATCAGTGGATCTACCGCGAGGGGACACCTATATTCGAACTATGGCTACACCTTC.

V and J are TRBV4-1 and TRBJ1-2, with TRBD1 as a possible D gene (6 bases). The V gene's germline CDR1 is MGHRA and CDR2 YSYEKL. CDR3 length: 15 amino acids. Trimming pared 2 bases from V and 2 bases from J, leaving 12 bases between. The CDR3 here is CASSQRQGTNYGYTF. DNA for the CDR3: TGCGCCAGCAGCCAAAGGCAGGGGACCAACTATGGCTACACCTTC.

The gene calls are TRBV4-2 and TRBJ1-5, with D unclear. This CDR3 is 15 amino acids long. Germline lookup yields CDR1 LGHNA and CDR2 YNFKEQ. The V end was cut by 1 base, the J end by 4 bases, with 11 bases between. The CDR3 region has the DNA TGTGCCAGCAGCCAAGGGGATCTGGGTAATCAGCCCCAGCATTTT. The encoded protein is CASSQGDLGNQPQHF.

The J gene is TRBJ2-5, the V gene TRBV5-1; TRBD2 agrees at 8 bases. The germline gives CDR1 SGHRS, CDR2 YFSETQ. The junction had 10 bases not matched to a gene; V was cut back by 4 bases and J by 2 bases. The CDR3 totals 16 residues. The CDR3 nucleotides are TGCGCCAGCAGCCGACGGATGGCGGGGGGACAAGAGACCCAGTACTTC. Translating it yields CASSRRMAGGQETQYF.

The chain has TRBV20-1 and TRBJ2-7; 9 nucleotides align to TRBD2. The length of the CDR3 is 13 residues. Trimming took 5 bases from V and 4 from J; bases not matched to a gene: 6. Germline-derived CDR1 and CDR2 are DFQATT and SNEGSKA (reference sequence). The CDR3 protein is CSAPLAGIYEQYF. CDR3 coding DNA: TGCAGTGCTCCTCTAGCGGGGATATACGAGCAGTACTTC.

CDR3 in DNA: TGTGCCAGCAGTCCCTCCGCAGGGAACTATGGCTACACCTTC. Translating gives CASSPSAGNYGYTF. V gene TRBV27 combines with J gene TRBJ1-2; perhaps TRBD1 as D (5 bases). Germline CDR1 MNHEY, CDR2 SMNVEV (reference sequence). The ends were cut back, 5 bases at V and 2 bases at J, with 12 bases in the middle. This CDR3 has 14 residues.

V and J are TRBV5-4 and TRBJ2-5; D is undetermined. Trimming took off 4 bases at V and 4 bases at J, with 17 bases between the two ends. The CDR3 is 15 amino acids. Germline V lookup: CDR1 SGHNT, CDR2 YYREEE (reference sequence). CDR3: CASSGWRGSSETQYF. CDR3 in DNA: TGTGCCAGCAGCGGGTGGAGAGGTTCGTCAGAGACCCAGTACTTC.

A word on this clonotype: A single base separates this from a much larger clone, so it may be a read error. This CDR3 is CGISPGLVQETQYF. In DNA, the CDR3 is TGTGGCATCAGTCCGGGACTAGTTCAGGAGACCCAGTACTTC. V usage is TRBV10-3 and J usage is TRBJ2-5, with TRBD2 identical over 8 bases. The germline V gene has CDR1 ENHRY and CDR2 SYGVKD. This CDR3 region has 14 residues.

A few counts support this clonotype. The chain combines TRBV15 with TRBJ1-4; unclear D gene. The germline V and J ends were trimmed by 5 bases and 5 bases, with 9 bases remaining between them. The CDR3 spans 13 residues. Germline V lookup: CDR1 LNHNV, CDR2 YYDKDF (reference sequence). Here the CDR3 reads CATSGRVNEKLFF. The CDR3 DNA follows: TGTGCCACCAGCGGGCGAGTGAATGAAAAACTGTTTTTT.

This clonotype was found once. The V gene is TRBV24-1, the J gene TRBJ1-2; 7 bases line up with TRBD1. The germline V gene encodes CDR1 KGHDR and CDR2 SFDVKD. This CDR3 has 12 residues. The V and J ends lost 4 bases and 10 bases, in that order; junction bases with no gene match: 5. CDR3: CATSDRQGDYTF. CDR3 nucleotides: TGTGCCACCAGTGACCGACAGGGAGACTACACCTTC.

This clonotype has only a few counts. The genes are TRBV7-8 and TRBJ1-4, with 9 bases aligning to TRBD1. The ends lost 5 bases at V and 4 bases at J; junction bases unmatched: 11. The CDR3 spans 17 residues. CDR1 is SGHVS and CDR2 is FQNEAQ in the germline V gene. CDR3 loop: CASSTGTGPEDNEKLFF. In DNA, the CDR3 is TGTGCCAGCAGCACTGGGACAGGGCCAGAGGATAATGAAAAACTGTTTTTT. The whole variable domain, remainder taken from reference TRBV7-8 and TRBJ1-4, is GAGVSQSPRYKVAKRGQDVALRCDPISGHVSLFWYQQALGQGPEFLTYFQNEAQLDKSGLPSDRFFAERPEGSVSTLKIQRTQQEDSAVYLCASSTGTGPEDNEKLFFGSGTQLSVL.

The chain employs TRBV10-3 and TRBJ2-5, with 14 nucleotides matching TRBD2. V shed 6 bases and J 0 bases; nucleotides not matched to a gene: 12. This CDR3 contains 19 residues. Germline loops: CDR1 ENHRY, CDR2 SYGVKD. CDR3 DNA: TGTGCCATCAGCGCCGGACTAGCGGGGGGCTCGGGGTACCAAGAGACCCAGTACTTC. Translation: CAISAGLAGGSGYQETQYF.

This rearrangement joins TRBV11-2 to TRBJ1-3, with a weak D call TRBD1 (5 bases). The CDR3 is 15 amino acids. Trimming cost V 5 bases and J 4 bases, with 15 bases left between them. Germline V gives CDR1 SGHAT, CDR2 FQNNGV. The DNA for the CDR3 is TGTGCCAGCAGCCCGGGGCGTCCGATAGGAAACACCATATATTTT. Translated, it gives CASSPGRPIGNTIYF.

This clonotype has more than one count but fewer than ten. The rearrangement links TRBV15 to TRBJ2-5; 7 nucleotides align to TRBD2. CDR3 size: 14 residues. The V and J ends lost 1 base and 4 bases, in that order; junction bases with no gene match: 3. CDR1 is LNHNV, CDR2 YYDKDF, per germline (reference sequence). Written as DNA, the CDR3 is TGTGCCACCAGCAGAGGGACTAGAGGAGAGACCCAGTACTTC. Translation: CATSRGTRGETQYF.

Here the CDR3 reads CASSREAGYEQYF. CDR3 nucleotides: TGTGCCAGCAGCCGGGAAGCGGGTTACGAGCAGTACTTC. V gene TRBV7-3 combines with J gene TRBJ2-7; tentatively, D is TRBD2 (6 bases). The CDR3 loop spans 13 amino acids. Germline CDR1 and CDR2: SGHTA and FQGTGA. V was pared by 5 bases and J by 4 bases, with 12 bases between.

J is TRBJ2-5 and V is TRBV7-6; D assignment may be TRBD1 or TRBD2 (5 bases each). The CDR3 extends over 16 amino acids. V was trimmed by 10 bases and J by 3 bases, leaving 24 bases between them. Germline-derived CDR1 and CDR2 are SGHVS and FNYEAQ. CDR3 loop: CATSERLAGTKETQYF. For the CDR3, the DNA is TGTGCCACCAGTGAGAGGCTGGCAGGGACCAAAGAGACCCAGTACTTC.

The chain links TRBV6-6 to TRBJ1-1; D ambiguous. Germline CDR1 is MNHNY and CDR2 is SVGAGI (reference sequence). The CDR3 sequence is 12 residues long. The V end lost 6 bases, the J end lost 8 bases, and 13 bases lay between the germline ends. The CDR3, as DNA: TGTGCCAGCAGCACTCGGGTGGGAGAAGCTTTCTTT. Translation gives CASSTRVGEAFF.